This T cell receptor beta chain stems from a study of blood T cell repertoires in COVID-19. For the study at large: Whether acute or convalescent, the COVID-19 samples came from the United States, Italy and Spain. Nucleic acid was either cDNA or gDNA, and it came from T cells, B-cell-depleted T cells, or PBMCs.

The CDR3 consists of 11 residues. With 3 bases removed from V and 9 bases from J, the gap between germline ends came to 10 bases. The germline V gene has CDR1 SGDLS and CDR2 YYNGEE. In the study's own analysis: For nucleated cells, counts were estimated from reference gene primer amplification. Repertoires were generated with immunoSEQ multiplex PCR, while TCRdb's copy carries only in-frame clones and drops some. V and J calls and clone size are given by that table; D and trimming were obtained from the DNA. The table records about 250,000 clones, about 89% of them present only once. Sequenced input: peripheral blood. The V and J genes are TRBV9 and TRBJ2-7; D may be TRBD1 (5 bases). This clonotype was sampled from a woman between 55 and 75 years old who had recovered from COVID-19. The CDR3, as DNA: TGTGCCAGCAGCGACCAGGGAAGGCAGTACTTC. It specifies CASSDQGRQYF. The whole variable domain, remainder taken from reference TRBV9 and TRBJ2-7, is DSGVTQTPKHLITATGQRVTLRCSPRSGDLSVYWYQQSLDQGLQFLIQYYNGEERAKGNILERFSAQQFPDLHSELNLSSLELGDSALYFCASSDQGRQYFGPGTRLTVT.